This T cell receptor (beta chain) came from a study of T cells in Graves' hyperthyroidism and ophthalmopathy. About the research overall: Peripheral blood sampling occurred at initial diagnosis, before any treatment. Regarding the study as a whole: Blood also showed most of the thyroid clonotypes that were expanded above 0.001.

The authors obtained PBMCs from 10 ml of fresh peripheral blood. This clonotype turned up a few times. No antigen is known for it. RNA transcripts served as the template for amplifying TCR beta CDR3 regions. TCR CDR3 underwent first-round RT-PCR with the HTBI primer set. TCRdb redid the calling of the multiplex PCR reads with MiXCR, one entry per CDR3 protein. The table records 360,000 or so distinct CDR3 sequences, approximately 19% of them present only once. Sequencing input: blood. The clonotype was recovered from a woman under 30 with Graves' hyperthyroidism.

CDR3 protein: CASKSIVGTEAFF. CDR3 sequence (DNA): TGTGCCAGCAAATCAATCGTGGGCACTGAAGCTTTCTTT. The V gene is TRBV27, the J gene TRBJ1-1; D remains ambiguous. V lost 7 bases to trimming and J lost 4 bases, with 13 bases between them. The CDR3 spans 13 residues. From germline, CDR1 is MNHEY and CDR2 SMNVEV (reference sequence).